Sequencing of this T cell receptor (beta chain) was carried out in a study of blood T cell repertoires in COVID-19. The protocol was immunoSEQ multiplex PCR, while the TCRdb copy is restricted to in-frame clones and leaves out a portion. Among about 50,000 clones listed, 85% to 90% were seen once. This CDR3 has 15 amino acids. Germline CDR1 KGHDR, CDR2 SFDVKD. V was pared by 3 bases and J by 2 bases, with 4 bases of the junction left unmatched. V usage is TRBV24-1 and J usage is TRBJ2-5; TRBD2 agrees at 8 bases. This sequence originates from a human donor in a cohort sampled during active COVID-19. The sample was peripheral blood. CDR3 sequence: CATSDASGGQETQYF. In DNA form, the CDR3 reads TGTGCCACCAGTGATGCATCGGGGGGGCAAGAGACCCAGTACTTC.